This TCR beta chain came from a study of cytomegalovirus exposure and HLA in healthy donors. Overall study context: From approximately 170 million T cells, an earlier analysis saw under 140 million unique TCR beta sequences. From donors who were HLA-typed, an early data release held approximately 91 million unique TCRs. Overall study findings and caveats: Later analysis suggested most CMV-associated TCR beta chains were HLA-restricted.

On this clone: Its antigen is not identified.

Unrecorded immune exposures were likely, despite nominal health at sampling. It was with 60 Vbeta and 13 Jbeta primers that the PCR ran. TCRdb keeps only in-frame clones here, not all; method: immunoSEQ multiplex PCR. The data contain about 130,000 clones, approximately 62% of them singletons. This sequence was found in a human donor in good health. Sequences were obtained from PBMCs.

This chain's CDR3 is CASSLRTGGVNTQYF. CDR3 nucleotide sequence: TGTGCCAGCAGCTTACGGACAGGGGGCGTGAATACGCAGTATTTT. This sequence joins TRBV14 and TRBJ2-3; 11 bases agree with TRBD1. Germline trimming cut 5 bases from V and 7 bases from J; bases unmatched to any gene: 8. Germline V gene lookup returns CDR1 SGHDN and CDR2 FVKESK. The CDR3 has 15 residues.